This TCR beta chain was observed in a study of control samples from healthy donors and cancer patients (dated by TCRdb to 2018 to 2020). Preparation of the library involved the immunoSEQ multiplex PCR assay. TCRdb re-hosts the immuneACCESS table, in-frame sequences only. Its copies lack some clones; in the studies checked, an unresolved V gene accounts for under half of them, and the cause for the rest is not known. A total of roughly 76,000 clones appear in this sample, around 94% of them only once. The top ten constitute 4.8% of the sample. Notes on this clone: Its antigen is unknown. Nothing much larger sits one base from this clone, and base qualities are not available.

The source material was blood. The clonotype originates from a young woman in good health.

CDR3 loop: CASSSEASSRGTQYF. At the DNA level, the sequence is TGTGCCAGCAGCTCAGAAGCCTCTTCCCGGGGTACGCAGTATTTT. The sequence links TRBV7-2 to TRBJ2-3; a weak D assignment points to TRBD2 (5 bases agree). The germline ends are 19 bases apart after V is trimmed by 4 bases and J by 8 bases. From the cysteine up to the phenylalanine, the CDR3 has a length of 15 residues. The only DNA kept is the CDR3, 45 bases in frame from the first base. CDR1 and CDR2 are drawn from the germline V gene: SGHTA, FQGNSA.